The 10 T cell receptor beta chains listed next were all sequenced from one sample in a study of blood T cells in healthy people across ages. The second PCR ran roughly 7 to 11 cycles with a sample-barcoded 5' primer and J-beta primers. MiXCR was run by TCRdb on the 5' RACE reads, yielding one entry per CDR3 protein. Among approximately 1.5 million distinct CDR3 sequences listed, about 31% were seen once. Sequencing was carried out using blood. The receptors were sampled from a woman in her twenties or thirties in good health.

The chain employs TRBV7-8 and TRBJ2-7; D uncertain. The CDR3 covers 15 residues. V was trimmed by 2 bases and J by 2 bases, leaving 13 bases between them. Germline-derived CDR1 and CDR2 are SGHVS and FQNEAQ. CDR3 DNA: TGTGCCAGCAGCTTATCCGCAGGAAATGCCTACGAGCAGTACTTC. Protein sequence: CASSLSAGNAYEQYF. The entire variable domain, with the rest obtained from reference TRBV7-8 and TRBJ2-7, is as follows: GAGVSQSPRYKVAKRGQDVALRCDPISGHVSLFWYQQALGQGPEFLTYFQNEAQLDKSGLPSDRFFAERPEGSVSTLKIQRTQQEDSAVYLCASSLSAGNAYEQYFGPGTRLTVT.

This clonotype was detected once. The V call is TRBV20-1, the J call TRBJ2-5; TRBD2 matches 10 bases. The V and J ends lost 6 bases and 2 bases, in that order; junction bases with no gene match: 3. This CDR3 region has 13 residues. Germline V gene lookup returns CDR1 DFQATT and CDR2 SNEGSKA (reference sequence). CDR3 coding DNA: TGCAGTGCGGGACTAGCGATACAAGAGACCCAGTACTTC. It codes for CSAGLAIQETQYF.

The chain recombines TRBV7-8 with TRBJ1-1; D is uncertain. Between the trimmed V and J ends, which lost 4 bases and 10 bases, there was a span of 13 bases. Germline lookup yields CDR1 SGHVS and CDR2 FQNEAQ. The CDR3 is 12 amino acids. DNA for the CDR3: TGTGCCAGCAGCTCCGGCGGGGTCGGAGCTTTCTTT. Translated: CASSSGGVGAFF.

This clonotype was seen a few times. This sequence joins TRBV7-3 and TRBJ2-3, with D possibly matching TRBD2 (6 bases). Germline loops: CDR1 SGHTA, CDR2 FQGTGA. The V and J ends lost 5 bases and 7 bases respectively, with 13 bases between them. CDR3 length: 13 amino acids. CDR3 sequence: CASSPDGRNTQYF. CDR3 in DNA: TGTGCCAGCAGCCCGGACGGGAGAAATACGCAGTATTTT. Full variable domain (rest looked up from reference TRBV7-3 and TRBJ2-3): GAGVSQTPSNKVTEKGKYVELRCDPISGHTALYWYRQSLGQGPEFLIYFQGTGAADDSGLPNDRFFAVRPEGSVSTLKIQRTERGDSAVYLCASSPDGRNTQYFGPGTRLTVL.

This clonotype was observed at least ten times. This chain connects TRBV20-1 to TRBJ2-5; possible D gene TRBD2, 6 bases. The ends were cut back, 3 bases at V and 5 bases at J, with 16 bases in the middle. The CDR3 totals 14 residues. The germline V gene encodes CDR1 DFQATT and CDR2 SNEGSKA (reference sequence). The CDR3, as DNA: TGCAGTGCTAGTCTGTGGGAGGTCCGCGAGACCCAGTACTTC. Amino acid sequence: CSASLWEVRETQYF.

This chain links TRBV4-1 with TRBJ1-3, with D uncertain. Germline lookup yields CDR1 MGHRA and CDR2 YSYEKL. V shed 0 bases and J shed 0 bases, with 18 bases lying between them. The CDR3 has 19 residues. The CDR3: CASSQDDRRARPSGNTIYF. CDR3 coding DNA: TGCGCCAGCAGCCAAGACGATCGGCGGGCACGGCCCTCTGGAAACACCATATATTTT.

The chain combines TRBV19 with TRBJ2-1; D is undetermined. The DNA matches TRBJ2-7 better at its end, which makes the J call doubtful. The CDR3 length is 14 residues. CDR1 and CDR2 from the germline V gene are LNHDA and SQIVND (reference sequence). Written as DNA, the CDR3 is TGTGCCAGTAGGGGCTCGAGCTCCTACAATGAGCAGTACTTC. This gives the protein CASRGSSSYNEQYF.

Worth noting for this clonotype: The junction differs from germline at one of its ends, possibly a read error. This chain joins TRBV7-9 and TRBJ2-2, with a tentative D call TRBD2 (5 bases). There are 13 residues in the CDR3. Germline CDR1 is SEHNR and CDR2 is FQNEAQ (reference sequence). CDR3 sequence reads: CASILLGTGEPFF. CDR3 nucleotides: TGTGCCAGCATCCTTCTGGGCACCGGGGAGCCGTTTTTT. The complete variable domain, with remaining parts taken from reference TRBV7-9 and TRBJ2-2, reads DTGVSQNPRHKITKRGQNVTFRCDPISEHNRLYWYRQTLGQGPEFLTYFQNEAQLEKSRLLSDRFSAERPKGSFSTLEIQRTEQGDSAMYLCASILLGTGEPFFGEGSRLTVL.

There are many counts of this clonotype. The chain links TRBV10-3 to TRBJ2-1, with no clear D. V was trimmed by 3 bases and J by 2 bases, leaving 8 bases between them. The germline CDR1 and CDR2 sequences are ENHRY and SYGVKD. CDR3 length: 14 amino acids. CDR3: CAISDLGPYNEQFF. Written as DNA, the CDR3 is TGTGCCATCAGTGATCTCGGACCCTACAATGAGCAGTTCTTC.

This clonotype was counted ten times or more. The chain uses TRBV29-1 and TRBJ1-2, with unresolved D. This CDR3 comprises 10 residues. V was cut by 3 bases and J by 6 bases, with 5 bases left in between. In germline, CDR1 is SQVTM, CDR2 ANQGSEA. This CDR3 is CSVDGDGYTF. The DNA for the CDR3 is TGCAGCGTTGACGGGGATGGCTACACCTTC.